This TCR beta chain was sequenced in a study of cytomegalovirus exposure and HLA in healthy donors. At the level of the study: A prior analysis found about 120 million unique TCR beta sequences from 150 million to 200 million T cells. Inside one of the first data releases sat around 77 million unique TCRs taken from HLA-typed donors. Whole-study findings and limits: It was reported in a later analysis that an Asian-associated ancestry cluster showed fewer N-insertions than the approximately 700-donor mean.

Comments on this clone: Its specificity is unknown.

The CDR3 spans 15 residues. With 6 bases clipped from V and 2 bases from J, the junction kept 9 bases outside the gene matches. Germline V gene sequence: CDR1 SGHRS, CDR2 YFSETQ. Both 60 Vbeta primers and 13 Jbeta primers went into the PCR. The table came from immunoSEQ multiplex PCR; TCRdb's copy has only in-frame clones and leaves some out. The table includes under 250,000 clones, roughly 72% detected once. The chain combines TRBV5-1 with TRBJ2-3; 7 bases agree with TRBD1. The sequenced sample consisted of PBMCs. The source of this sequence is a man aged 25-40 years in good health and CMV-seronegative. This CDR3 is CASNPTGQFTDTQYF. The CDR3 nucleotides read TGCGCCAGCAACCCCACGGGACAGTTCACAGATACGCAGTATTTT.